This record concerns one T cell receptor (beta chain) sequence. This specimen belongs to a study of control samples from healthy donors and cancer patients. Only in-frame clones appear in the TCRdb table, and some are missing; sequencing was by immunoSEQ multiplex PCR. This table holds about 180,000 clones, more than 90% found once. Germline-derived CDR1 and CDR2 are MDHEN and SYDVKM. CDR3 length equals 13 residues. The V and J ends lost 10 bases and 1 base respectively, with 11 bases between them. The sample taken for sequencing was blood. The chain joins TRBV28 to TRBJ1-5; D is unclear. The TCR sequence derives from a woman in her 40s in good health. For the CDR3, the DNA is TGTGCCACACGGGGAGTAAGCAATCAGCCCCAGCATTTT. It is translated as CATRGVSNQPQHF.